This T cell receptor beta chain was obtained from a study of OX40 agonist ivuxolimab in advanced cancers. Study observations and caveats: In CD8+ T cells, expanded clones were on average more numerous than in CD4+.

Profiled with immunoSEQ multiplex PCR; TCRdb holds only in-frame clones, not every one. The repertoire consists of about 77,000 clones, with about 84% occurring once and the leading ten covering over 3.5%. Concerning this clone: What it binds is unknown.

The sequencing used CD4+ or CD8+ T cells sorted from blood, collected in a trial of the OX40 agonist ivuxolimab. The receptor comes from an adult with an advanced solid tumor such as melanoma, head and neck, liver or kidney cancer.

The DNA for the CDR3 is TGTGCCAGCAGTGAGGGACCTGCGGATGGCTACACCTTC. Translated: CASSEGPADGYTF. The gene calls are TRBV2 and TRBJ1-2; tentatively, D is TRBD1 (5 bases). The V and J ends lost 3 bases and 6 bases respectively, with 11 bases between them. Per the germline V gene, CDR1 is SNHLY and CDR2 is FYNNEI. The CDR3 has 13 residues.